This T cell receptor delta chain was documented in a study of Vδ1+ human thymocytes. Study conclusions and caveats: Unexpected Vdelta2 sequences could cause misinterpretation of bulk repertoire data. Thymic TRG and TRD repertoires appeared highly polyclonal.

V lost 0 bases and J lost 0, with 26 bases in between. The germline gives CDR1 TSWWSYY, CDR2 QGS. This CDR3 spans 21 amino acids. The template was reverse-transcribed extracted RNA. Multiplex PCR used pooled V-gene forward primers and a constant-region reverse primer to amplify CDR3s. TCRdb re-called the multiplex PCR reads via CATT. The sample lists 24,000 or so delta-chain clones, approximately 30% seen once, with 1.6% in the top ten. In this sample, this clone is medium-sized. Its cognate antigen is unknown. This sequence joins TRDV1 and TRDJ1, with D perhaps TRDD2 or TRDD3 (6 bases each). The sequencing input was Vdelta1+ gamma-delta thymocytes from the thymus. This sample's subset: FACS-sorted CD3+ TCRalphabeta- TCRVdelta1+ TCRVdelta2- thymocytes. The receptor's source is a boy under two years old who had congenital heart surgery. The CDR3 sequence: CALGELPTGSLGYMYTDKLIF. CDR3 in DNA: TGTGCTCTTGGGGAACTTCCTACGGGATCACTGGGCTATATGTACACCGATAAACTCATCTTT.